These 32 T cell receptor beta chains were all obtained from the same sample, sequenced in a study of lung T cells in sarcoidosis with Löfgren's syndrome. TCRdb passed the reads through MiXCR, listing each CDR3 protein once. The data contain 60,000 to 70,000 distinct CDR3 sequences, less than 25% of them singletons. The material sequenced was CD4+ T cells from PBMCs. These receptors originate from a human donor with sarcoidosis (Löfgren's syndrome or another form), or a control subject (not recorded which).

This clonotype was seen ten or more times. The chain links TRBV28 to TRBJ1-3; D not certain. This CDR3 has 15 residues. Trimming took off 1 base at V and 0 bases at J, with 7 bases between the two ends. Germline V lookup: CDR1 MDHEN, CDR2 SYDVKM. CDR3 nucleotides: TGTGCCAGCAGTTTATCCGATAACTCTGGAAACACCATATATTTT. This translates into CASSLSDNSGNTIYF.

This clonotype was counted a few times. The chain has TRBV5-4 and TRBJ2-3, with 8 positions matching TRBD1. CDR1 and CDR2 (germline): SGHNT, YYREEE (reference sequence). After removal of 0 bases from V and 14 bases from J, the junction contained 8 bases not matched to a gene. The CDR3 is 13 amino acids. In DNA form, the CDR3 reads TGTGCCAGCAGCTTGGCCCAGGGGGCAGTATGGTATTTT. It specifies CASSLAQGAVWYF.

The chain couples TRBV12-3 or TRBV12-4 to TRBJ2-3, with 8 bases lining up with TRBD2. The CDR3 is 15 residues long. V dropped 7 bases and J dropped 0; count of bases not matched to a gene: 6. The CDR3 coding sequence is TGTGCCAGCAAAATACTAGCGGAGAGCACAGATACGCAGTATTTT. Its protein product is CASKILAESTDTQYF.

Ten or more counts support this clonotype. The CDR3 loop reads CASSLGAIQGATNEKLFF. In nucleotides, the CDR3 is TGTGCCAGCAGTTTAGGGGCTATCCAGGGTGCAACTAATGAAAAACTGTTTTTT. This chain joins TRBV28 and TRBJ1-4; weak D call: TRBD1 (5 bases). V dropped 2 bases and J dropped 0 bases, with 16 bases sitting between them. The CDR3 runs 18 residues. Germline V gene lookup returns CDR1 MDHEN and CDR2 SYDVKM.

At least ten counts were recorded for this clonotype. This rearrangement joins TRBV7-2 to TRBJ2-3, with a weak D call TRBD2 (7 bases). Germline-derived CDR1 and CDR2 are SGHTA and FQGNSA. Trimming left V 4 bases short and J 0 bases short, with 14 bases between. The CDR3 consists of 16 residues. CDR3 protein: CASSSRGGGSTDTQYF. CDR3 sequence (DNA): TGTGCCAGCAGCTCCCGAGGGGGGGGGAGCACAGATACGCAGTATTTT.

This clonotype appeared many times. The chain uses TRBV2 and TRBJ2-5; 9 nucleotides agree with TRBD1. Unmatched junction bases numbered 9, after V lost 3 bases and J lost 1 base. Looked up from germline, CDR1 is SNHLY and CDR2 is FYNNEI. The CDR3 runs to 17 residues. The DNA for the CDR3 is TGTGCCAGCAGTGAGGGCACAGGGGGCATAGGCCAAGAGACCCAGTACTTC. Its translation: CASSEGTGGIGQETQYF.

For this clonotype: It may be a read error: a sequence one base away is much more abundant. The chain links TRBV20-1 to TRBJ1-6; a possible D gene is TRBD1 (5 bases). Per germline, CDR1 DFQATT and CDR2 SNEGSKA (reference sequence). CDR3 size: 15 residues. The CDR3 region has the DNA TGCAATGCTCAGGGCGGGGAGGGAGTTCATTCACCCCTCCACTTT. Translating gives CNAQGGEGVHSPLHF.

The table lists this clonotype with many counts. The rearrangement joins TRBV28 to TRBJ2-5, with 10 bases that match TRBD1. Germline assignment: CDR1 MDHEN and CDR2 SYDVKM. V lost 6 bases and J lost 6; bases outside the gene matches: 10. The CDR3 is 15 amino acids. This CDR3 reads CASSRPGQGSQTQYF. CDR3 nucleotide sequence: TGTGCCAGCAGCCGTCCGGGACAGGGGAGCCAGACCCAGTACTTC.

This clonotype has at least ten counts. The chain recombines TRBV28 with TRBJ2-7; D tentatively fits TRBD1 or TRBD2 (5 bases each). Trimming shortened V by 5 bases and J by 3 bases, and 14 bases separated the two germline ends. The CDR3 has 14 residues. Germline CDR1 and CDR2: MDHEN and SYDVKM. CDR3 amino acids: CASSPPGPNYEQYV. The CDR3 DNA sequence: TGTGCCAGCAGTCCTCCGGGACCGAACTACGAGCAGTACGTC.

A remark on this clonotype: This may stem from a read error, because a much larger clone lies one nucleotide away. The gene calls are TRBV5-1 and TRBJ1-5; no clear D. This CDR3 region has 13 residues. The ends were cut back, 1 base at V and 4 bases at J, with 6 bases in the middle. Germline CDR1 and CDR2: SGHRS and YFSETQ. The CDR3 sequence: CASSLLGNQPQHF. The CDR3 nucleotides read TGCGCCAGCAGCTTGCTAGGGAATCAGCCCCAGCATTTT.

This clonotype was found a few times. The chain combines TRBV3-1 with TRBJ1-1; 9 nucleotides agree with TRBD1. The CDR3 consists of 14 residues. V lost 1 base to trimming and J lost 3 bases; unmatched junction nucleotides: 0. The germline CDR1 and CDR2 sequences are LGHDT and YNNKEL (reference sequence). Here the CDR3 reads CASSQGQGDTEAFF. CDR3 coding DNA: TGTGCCAGCAGCCAAGGACAGGGGGACACTGAAGCTTTCTTT.

Concerning this clonotype: Since a much larger clone is just one base distant, this may be a read error. V is TRBV28 and J is TRBJ1-3; D uncertain. Per germline, CDR1 MDHEN and CDR2 SYDVKM. V lost 6 bases, J lost 2 bases, and 14 bases lay in between. The CDR3 is 15 amino acids. The CDR3: CASRLSPLTGNTIYF. The DNA for the CDR3 is TGTGCCAGCAGGCTAAGTCCACTCACTGGAAACACCATATATTTT. Combining the CDR3 with reference TRBV28 and TRBJ1-3 gives the whole variable domain DVKVTQSSRYLVKRTGEKVFLECVQDMDHENMFWYRQDPGLGLRLIYFSYDVKMKEKGDIPEGYSVSREKKERFSLILESASTNQTSMYLCASRLSPLTGNTIYFGEGSWLTVV.

This chain uses TRBV5-4 with TRBJ2-1; 9 bases are a match to TRBD1. Germline loops: CDR1 SGHNT, CDR2 YYREEE (reference sequence). CDR3 length: 15 residues. V gave up 3 bases and J gave up 7 bases; unmatched junction bases: 8. The CDR3 coding sequence is TGTGCCAGCAGCTCGCCGGGGGACAGGGTTAATGAGCAGTTCTTC. It yields the protein CASSSPGDRVNEQFF.

On this clonotype: A much larger clone lies a single base off, so this may be a read error. The chain links TRBV28 to TRBJ2-5, with 10 nucleotides matching TRBD1. This CDR3 contains 15 residues. CDR1 and CDR2 from the germline V gene are MDHEN and SYDVKM. The J segment lost 6 bases and the V segment lost 7 bases, leaving 11 bases of the junction unmatched. The CDR3 DNA reads TGTGCCAGCAACCGTCCGGGACAGGGGAGCCAGACCCAGTACTTC. Amino acid sequence: CASNRPGQGSQTQYF.

There are a few counts of this clonotype. The rearrangement links TRBV7-2 to TRBJ2-3; D ambiguous. V lost 4 bases and J 0 bases, leaving 11 bases between the germline ends. Germline V gene sequence: CDR1 SGHTA, CDR2 FQGNSA. CDR3 length equals 15 residues. CDR3 coding DNA: TGTGCCAGCAGCTCGGACGGCGCTAGCACAGATACGCAGTATTTT. This codes for CASSSDGASTDTQYF.

Many counts were recorded for this clonotype. The chain is built from TRBV20-1 and TRBJ1-6; 9 positions agree with TRBD1. Germline CDR1 DFQATT, CDR2 SNEGSKA (reference sequence). V dropped 3 bases and J dropped 7; count of bases not matched to a gene: 10. CDR3 length equals 16 residues. The CDR3 DNA reads as TGCAGTGCTAGCTTATCCAGGACAGGGGCGAATTCACCCCTCCACTTT. Translated, it gives CSASLSRTGANSPLHF.

This clonotype was seen repeatedly, ten times or more. The chain links TRBV7-9 to TRBJ2-3; D may be TRBD2 (6 bases). The CDR3 sequence is 13 residues long. V lost 5 bases and J 0 bases, leaving 6 bases between the germline ends. The germline gives CDR1 SEHNR, CDR2 FQNEAQ (reference sequence). The CDR3 DNA follows: TGTGCCAGCAGCCGGGGGAGCACAGATACGCAGTATTTT. Translated, it gives CASSRGSTDTQYF.

The table lists this clonotype with a few counts. This rearrangement joins TRBV10-3 to TRBJ2-7; 8 nucleotides agree with TRBD1. The CDR3 totals 14 residues. Germline V gene lookup returns CDR1 ENHRY and CDR2 SYGVKD. V lost 10 bases to trimming and J lost 4 bases; unmatched junction nucleotides: 12. As DNA, the CDR3 is TGTGCCACCAGGGAGACAGGGGTTTCGTACGAGCAGTACGTC. Amino acid sequence: CATRETGVSYEQYV.

The table lists this clonotype with a few counts. V is TRBV20-1 and J is TRBJ1-1; 7 bases are shared with TRBD1. The CDR3 has 13 amino acids. Trimming removed 4 bases from V and 7 bases from J; junction bases left unmatched: 9. Germline CDR1 reads DFQATT; CDR2 reads SNEGSKA (reference sequence). DNA for the CDR3: TGCAGTGCTATTAAACAGGGGTATGGTGAAGCTTTCTTT. Translated, it gives CSAIKQGYGEAFF.

This clonotype came up many times. The chain uses TRBV20-1 and TRBJ2-7; D perhaps matches TRBD2 (6 bases). The V and J ends lost 6 bases and 6 bases respectively, with 15 bases between them. The germline gives CDR1 DFQATT, CDR2 SNEGSKA (reference sequence). The length of the CDR3 is 12 residues. For the CDR3, the DNA is TGCAGTGCAACGGGAGAGTCCATCGAGCAGTACGTC. This encodes CSATGESIEQYV.

The V gene is TRBV28, the J gene TRBJ2-7; D is undetermined. The CDR3 has 12 amino acids. V gave up 2 bases and J gave up 4 bases, with 6 bases separating them. Germline V CDR1 and CDR2: MDHEN, SYDVKM. CDR3 in DNA: TGTGCCAGCAGTTTAGGCGCGTACGAGCAGTACTTC. Protein: CASSLGAYEQYF.

Concerning this clonotype itself: Given the absence of the conserved phenylalanine or tryptophan at the CDR3 end, a read error is likely. The chain recombines TRBV10-3 with TRBJ2-3, with 7 bases that match TRBD1. The V and J ends lost 2 bases and 4 bases, in that order; junction bases with no gene match: 12. CDR1 and CDR2 (germline): ENHRY, SYGVKD. The CDR3 totals 17 residues. For the CDR3, the DNA is TGTGCCATCAGTGAGCCTATGACAGGGTCTCCTGCAGATACGCAGTATCTT. Its translation is CAISEPMTGSPADTQYL.

This clonotype was found a few times. The chain links TRBV10-3 to TRBJ1-1; possible D gene TRBD1, 6 bases. Germline CDR1 reads ENHRY; CDR2 reads SYGVKD. Trimming shortened V by 3 bases and J by 4 bases, and 18 bases separated the two germline ends. The CDR3 spans 16 residues. The CDR3 DNA reads TGTGCCATCAGTGAAGGGGTGGGCAGGGGAGGCACTGAAGCTTTCTTT. Translating gives CAISEGVGRGGTEAFF.

A remark on this clonotype: With a much larger clone just one base away, this may be a read error. This chain uses TRBV20-1 with TRBJ1-5, with D unresolved. Per germline, CDR1 DFQATT and CDR2 SNEGSKA (reference sequence). The CDR3 spans 13 residues. V was clipped by 5 bases and J by 3 bases, with 11 bases between them. The DNA for the CDR3 is TGCAGTGCTCTTAGCCAGAACAATCAGCCCCAGCATTTT. Amino acid sequence: CSALSQNNQPQHF.

This clonotype was observed at least ten times. V usage is TRBV20-1 and J usage is TRBJ2-5; the D gene could be TRBD1 or TRBD2 (6 bases each). Trimming took 4 bases from V and 9 from J, leaving 30 bases between them. Germline V gives CDR1 DFQATT, CDR2 SNEGSKA (reference sequence). CDR3 length equals 17 residues. CDR3 coding DNA: TGCAGTGCTAAGGGGGGTTATGGAGAAGAGATTATGGGGGCCCAGTACTTC. Protein sequence: CSAKGGYGEEIMGAQYF.

Only a few counts were recorded for this clonotype. The chain links TRBV29-1 to TRBJ2-1; D perhaps matches TRBD2 (5 bases). Trimming removed 6 bases at V and 4 bases at J, with 10 bases between. The CDR3 runs 12 residues. Germline loops: CDR1 SQVTM, CDR2 ANQGSEA. CDR3 DNA sequence: TGCAGCGTGTCCAGCGGATACAATGAGCAGTTCTTC. It encodes CSVSSGYNEQFF.

The chain carries TRBV28 and TRBJ1-2; 8 bases agree with TRBD1. The CDR3 spans 15 residues. Per the germline V gene, CDR1 is MDHEN and CDR2 is SYDVKM. The trim removed 5 bases at V and 4 bases at J, leaving 9 bases unmatched. The CDR3 loop reads CASSPNLRGPYGYTF. The DNA for the CDR3 is TGTGCCAGCAGTCCGAACCTCAGGGGGCCCTATGGCTACACCTTC.

In its sample, this clonotype was seen many times. The chain recombines TRBV28 with TRBJ1-6; no clear D. This CDR3 region has 14 residues. V lost 5 bases and J 3 bases, leaving 8 bases between the germline ends. Per the germline V gene, CDR1 is MDHEN and CDR2 is SYDVKM. The CDR3 sequence: CASSRSVYNSPLHF. CDR3 nucleotide sequence: TGTGCCAGCAGTCGTTCGGTCTATAATTCACCCCTCCACTTT.

This clonotype was seen many times. The genes are TRBV4-1 and TRBJ1-5; TRBD1 is a possible D gene (5 bases). Germline-derived CDR1 and CDR2 are MGHRA and YSYEKL. The germline V and J ends were trimmed by 4 bases and 2 bases, with 12 bases remaining between them. The CDR3 spans 15 residues. CDR3 sequence reads: CASSPRVTGNQPQHF. DNA for the CDR3: TGCGCCAGCAGCCCCAGGGTCACGGGCAATCAGCCCCAGCATTTT.

This clonotype was recorded at least ten times. The rearrangement links TRBV28 to TRBJ1-2; no clear D. The CDR3 length is 14 residues. V was shortened by 4 bases and J by 9 bases, with 18 bases between the two germline ends. Germline-derived CDR1 and CDR2 are MDHEN and SYDVKM. CDR3 DNA: TGTGCCAGCAGTTCGGAAACTCCGATGGATAGCTACACCTTC. This encodes CASSSETPMDSYTF.

This clonotype was seen ten or more times. The chain joins TRBV12-3 or TRBV12-4 to TRBJ1-1; D is undetermined. The ends were cut back, 7 bases at V and 6 bases at J, with 9 bases in the middle. This CDR3 contains 11 residues. The DNA of the CDR3 is TGTGCCAGCAAAGGTCGGGCTGAAGCTTTCTTT. Protein product: CASKGRAEAFF.

The chain employs TRBV20-1 and TRBJ2-7; 7 bases map to TRBD2. Germline V gives CDR1 DFQATT, CDR2 SNEGSKA (reference sequence). Losses at the gene ends were 7 bases for V and 2 bases for J; bases not matched to a gene: 14. The CDR3 is made up of 15 amino acids. The CDR3 loop reads CSVAGGGSLPYEQYF. The CDR3 DNA reads as TGCAGTGTCGCGGGCGGCGGGAGCCTCCCCTACGAGCAGTACTTC.